This T cell receptor (beta chain) was obtained from a study of metastatic and nonmetastatic thyroid tumors. The overall study: Blood and tumor or nodule tissue repertoires from malignant and benign thyroid patients were compared. Findings and caveats of the study: Benign nodules were reported to have significantly lower TCR beta diversity than malignant thyroid tumors, in blood and tumor.

This CDR3 spans 14 amino acids. V was trimmed by 5 bases and J by 4 bases, leaving 12 bases between them. Germline V gene sequence: CDR1 SGHRS, CDR2 YFSETQ. Nobody among the patients had been given any treatment before thyroid surgery. Authors' data handling: The authors used CDR3 differences across clinicopathological groups to build a distant-metastasis classifier for papillary thyroid cancer. TCRdb re-clonotyped the PCR reads through MiXCR. The V and J calls follow TCRdb's processing rather than the paper's. This sample carries 15,000 or so clones, 25% to 30% of them seen once, and the ten largest clones take roughly 52%. Comments on this clone: The target antigen is unknown.

The clonotype was recovered from a male donor with papillary thyroid cancer or a benign thyroid nodule (not recorded which). Some clones in this sample may be carry-over from other donors' samples. Sequencing used tumor tissue. The chain links TRBV5-1 to TRBJ1-4; D is possibly TRBD1 (5 bases). The CDR3: CASSKSQGNEKLFF. The CDR3 nucleotides are TGCGCCAGCAGTAAGTCGCAGGGTAATGAAAAACTGTTTTTT.